This T cell receptor beta chain originates from a study of human T cells and chemical hapten exposure. Study at large: 2% DPC was applied to roughly 2 cm by roughly 2 cm of upper inner arm skin for sensitization.

The time point denotes: patch test 1, 2 weeks after DPC sensitization. Treatment reported: therapeutic diphenylcyclopropenone sensitization with weekly scalp DPC. Germline V gives CDR1 MNHEY, CDR2 SVGEGT. The CDR3 loop spans 15 amino acids. The V end lost 5 bases, the J end lost 6 bases, and 19 bases lay between the germline ends. TCRdb passed the RACE reads through MiXCR, listing each CDR3 protein once. The data show about 340,000 distinct CDR3 sequences, with around 6.9% seen just once and more than 7% held by the top ten. The clonotype originates from a woman aged 18-29 years with alopecia areata. Some clones in this sample may be carry-over from other donors' samples. The chain uses TRBV6-2 or TRBV6-3 and TRBJ1-1; no reliable D call. Sequencing used whole blood, obtained in connection with sensitization to the hapten diphenylcyclopropenone (DPC). The CDR3 loop is CASSPQIPTVPEAFF. The CDR3 region has the DNA TGTGCCAGCAGTCCCCAAATACCGACGGTACCTGAAGCTTTCTTT.